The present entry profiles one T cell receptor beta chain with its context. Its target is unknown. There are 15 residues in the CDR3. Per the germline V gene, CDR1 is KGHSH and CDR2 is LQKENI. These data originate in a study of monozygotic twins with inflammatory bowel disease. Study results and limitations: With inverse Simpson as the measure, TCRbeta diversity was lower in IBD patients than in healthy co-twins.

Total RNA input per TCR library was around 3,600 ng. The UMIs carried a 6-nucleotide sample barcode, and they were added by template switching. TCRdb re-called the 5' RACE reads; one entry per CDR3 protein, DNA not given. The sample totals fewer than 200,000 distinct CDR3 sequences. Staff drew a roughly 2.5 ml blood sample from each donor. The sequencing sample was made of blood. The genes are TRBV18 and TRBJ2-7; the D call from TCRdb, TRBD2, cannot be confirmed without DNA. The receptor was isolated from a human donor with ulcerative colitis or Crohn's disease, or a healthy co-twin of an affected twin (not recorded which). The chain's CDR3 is CASSPLAGGNHEQYF.